Presented here are 14 T cell receptor beta chains from one specimen sequenced in a study of blood T cell repertoires in COVID-19. Sequenced by immunoSEQ multiplex PCR; TCRdb stores in-frame clones only, minus some. The repertoire includes under 250,000 clones, about four fifths of them detected once, and approximately 1.8% sits in the top ten. The sequencing sample was made of peripheral blood. The receptors come from a man aged 25 to 40 who had recovered from COVID-19.

This clone is a singleton in its sample. In DNA, the CDR3 is TGTGCCAGCAGCCTCGCCCCCCATTCCGGCGGGGAATATGGCTACACCTTC. Translated: CASSLAPHSGGEYGYTF. V usage is TRBV5-6 and J usage is TRBJ1-2; the D is unclear. Deletions cut 4 bases from V and 5 bases from J, with 24 bases between. CDR1 and CDR2 (germline): SGHDT, YYEEEE. CDR3 size: 17 residues.

Written as DNA, the CDR3 is TGTGCCAGTAGCAACGAGCGGGCTGCCTACGAGCAGTACTTC. Translation gives CASSNERAAYEQYF. V usage is TRBV19 and J usage is TRBJ2-7; TRBD2 is a possible D gene (6 bases). This CDR3 is 14 amino acids long. From germline, CDR1 is LNHDA and CDR2 SQIVND (reference sequence). The ends were cut back, 6 bases at V and 2 bases at J, with 14 bases in the middle.

The V gene is TRBV19, the J gene TRBJ2-1; 9 nucleotides match TRBD2. The CDR3 length is 16 residues. V was pared by 5 bases and J by 5 bases, with 10 bases of the junction left unmatched. Looked up from germline, CDR1 is LNHDA and CDR2 is SQIVND (reference sequence). CDR3 DNA sequence: TGTGCCAGTAGTCCTCTCCCCCGGACTAGCGACAATGAGCAGTTCTTC. Its translation is CASSPLPRTSDNEQFF. Full variable domain (remainder filled in from reference TRBV19 and TRBJ2-1): DGGITQSPKYLFRKEGQNVTLSCEQNLNHDAMYWYRQDPGQGLRLIYYSQIVNDFQKGDIAEGYSVSREKKESFPLTVTSAQKNPTAFYLCASSPLPRTSDNEQFFGPGTRLTVL.

Only one count was recorded for this clone. The chain has TRBV6-1 and TRBJ2-2, with a possible D match to TRBD1 (6 bases). The V and J ends lost 3 bases and 3 bases respectively, with 11 bases between them. The CDR3 sequence is 15 residues long. Per germline, CDR1 MNHNS and CDR2 SASEGT. CDR3 nucleotide sequence: TGTGCCAGCAGTGAGGGGGCCAGCCACACCGGGGAGCTGTTTTTT. It translates to CASSEGASHTGELFF.

Only a few counts were recorded for this clone. The chain is built from TRBV6-6 and TRBJ2-1, with 9 bases fitting TRBD1. CDR1 and CDR2 (germline): MNHNY, SVGAGI (reference sequence). V lost 0 bases, J lost 5 bases, and 2 bases stayed unmatched. The CDR3 has 15 amino acids. Here the CDR3 reads CASSYSGTGNNEQFF. For the CDR3, the DNA is TGTGCCAGCAGTTACTCTGGGACAGGGAACAATGAGCAGTTCTTC.

The genes are TRBV27 and TRBJ2-1; 10 nucleotides agree with TRBD1. In germline, CDR1 is MNHEY, CDR2 SMNVEV (reference sequence). This CDR3 spans 14 amino acids. V lost 7 bases, J lost 8 bases, and 8 bases stayed unmatched. The CDR3 loop reads CASKMTGGWDEQFF. CDR3 sequence (DNA): TGTGCCAGCAAGATGACAGGGGGCTGGGATGAGCAGTTCTTC.

The chain employs TRBV11-2 and TRBJ2-3; D possibly corresponds to TRBD2 (6 bases). The ends were cut back, 3 bases at V and 1 base at J, with 8 bases in the middle. Germline CDR1 reads SGHAT; CDR2 reads FQNNGV. The CDR3 loop spans 14 amino acids. CDR3 nucleotides: TGTGCCAGCAGCTTCGGAGGGGGCACAGATACGCAGTATTTT. Its translation: CASSFGGGTDTQYF. Full variable domain (remainder filled in from reference TRBV11-2 and TRBJ2-3): EAGVAQSPRYKIIEKRQSVAFWCNPISGHATLYWYQQILGQGPKLLIQFQNNGVVDDSQLPKDRFSAERLKGVDSTLKIQPAKLEDSAVYLCASSFGGGTDTQYFGPGTRLTVL.

The chain uses TRBV14 and TRBJ2-7, with TRBD2 matching 9 bases. CDR3 length: 13 amino acids. CDR1 SGHDN and CDR2 FVKESK come from the germline V gene. The junction had 3 bases not matched to a gene; V was cut back by 6 bases and J by 3 bases. The CDR3 sequence is CASRRSGSYEQYV. In DNA form, the CDR3 reads TGTGCCAGCAGACGTAGCGGGAGCTACGAGCAGTACGTC.

V is TRBV2 and J is TRBJ2-7, with D possibly matching TRBD2 (6 bases). Between the trimmed V and J ends, which lost 6 bases and 1 base, there was a span of 19 bases. This CDR3 has 16 amino acids. The V gene's germline CDR1 is SNHLY and CDR2 FYNNEI. CDR3 amino acids: CASRGGFSGSSYEQYF. DNA of the CDR3: TGTGCCAGCAGGGGAGGATTTTCGGGGAGTTCCTACGAGCAGTACTTC.

This chain connects TRBV7-9 to TRBJ2-2; D possibly corresponds to TRBD2 (5 bases). Trimming left V 2 bases short and J 6 bases short, with 10 bases between. There are 14 residues in the CDR3. The germline CDR1 and CDR2 sequences are SEHNR and FQNEAQ (reference sequence). The CDR3 sequence is CASSLFRGPGELFF. The CDR3 nucleotides are TGTGCCAGCAGCTTATTCCGGGGTCCCGGGGAGCTGTTTTTT.

The sample holds one count of this clone. The chain has TRBV10-3 and TRBJ1-1; tentative D call: TRBD1 (6 bases). Deletions cut 1 base from V and 3 bases from J, with 9 bases between. CDR1 ENHRY and CDR2 SYGVKD come from the germline V gene. This CDR3 contains 14 residues. CDR3 sequence reads: CAISELDRDTEAFF. The CDR3 DNA sequence: TGTGCCATCAGTGAGTTGGACAGAGACACTGAAGCTTTCTTT.

The chain recombines TRBV10-3 with TRBJ2-3; TRBD2 matches at 9 bases. J gave up 3 bases and V 4 bases, and 5 bases lay outside the gene matches. Germline V lookup: CDR1 ENHRY, CDR2 SYGVKD. The length of the CDR3 is 15 residues. The CDR3 reads CAISASSGVTDTQYF. The CDR3 coding sequence is TGTGCCATCAGTGCTTCTAGCGGGGTAACAGATACGCAGTATTTT.

V usage is TRBV5-6 and J usage is TRBJ2-3; a possible D gene is TRBD1 (5 bases). The CDR3 spans 15 residues. In germline, CDR1 is SGHDT, CDR2 YYEEEE. V was pared by 7 bases and J by 0 bases, with 15 bases between. CDR3 nucleotide sequence: TGTGCCAGCCGATCCTGGGGCGGAAGCACAGATACGCAGTATTTT. Protein: CASRSWGGSTDTQYF.

With respect to this clone: Additional DNA sequences in this sample encode the identical CDR3. V usage is TRBV9 and J usage is TRBJ2-3; 7 bases fit TRBD2. Per the germline V gene, CDR1 is SGDLS and CDR2 is YYNGEE. After removal of 0 bases from V and 1 base from J, the junction contained 2 bases not matched to a gene. This CDR3 is built from 15 residues. This chain's CDR3 is CASSVGLAGTDTQYF. The CDR3 region has the DNA TGTGCCAGCAGCGTAGGACTAGCCGGCACAGATACGCAGTATTTT.